This is a list of T cell receptor beta chains from one sample in a study of blood T cell repertoires in COVID-19. Clones were sequenced by immunoSEQ multiplex PCR, and TCRdb holds only the in-frame ones, with some missing. The data show fewer than 350,000 clones, about nine tenths seen once. Specimen: PBMCs or T cells enriched from blood (not recorded which). Receptors were obtained from a man aged 55 to 70 who had recovered from COVID-19. CDR3s include the opening cysteine and the closing phenylalanine or tryptophan. The order of the fields is J gene, D gene, clone size, V gene, CDR3 protein, CDR3 DNA. D genes are given only for firm matches. For some rows the clone size is stated as once, few or many, or as a class when expanded; others skip it.

TRBJ2-7 - - TRBV6-5 CASNSRYEQYF TGTGCCAGCAATAGTCGTTACGAGCAGTACTTC
TRBJ2-2 TRBD2 - TRBV7-6 CASSLTSGSHTGELFF TGTGCCAGCAGCCTCACTAGCGGGAGCCATACCGGGGAGCTGTTTTTT
TRBJ2-2 - - TRBV15 CATSKDPVYGELFF TGTGCCACCAGCAAAGACCCGGTTTACGGGGAGCTGTTTTTT
TRBJ2-1 TRBD2 - TRBV9 CASSVGSGDYNEQFF TGTGCCAGCAGCGTAGGAAGCGGGGACTACAATGAGCAGTTCTTC
TRBJ1-4 - once TRBV29-1 CSVQGVATNEKLFF TGCAGCGTCCAAGGGGTTGCAACTAATGAAAAACTGTTTTTT
TRBJ2-5 TRBD2 - TRBV2 CASTGTSRETQYF TGTGCCAGCACTGGGACTAGCCGGGAGACCCAGTACTTC
TRBJ1-2 - - TRBV4-1 CASSQGEAFSYGYTF TGCGCCAGCAGCCAGGGGGAGGCTTTTAGCTATGGCTACACCTTC
TRBJ2-1 - - TRBV28 CASTKGGDREQFF TGTGCCAGCACCAAAGGGGGGGACCGGGAGCAGTTCTTC
TRBJ2-2 - - TRBV2 CASPKGGADTGELFF TGTGCCAGCCCAAAAGGTGGAGCGGACACCGGGGAGCTGTTTTTT
TRBJ2-7 - few TRBV10-3 CAISESYERRDEQYF TGTGCCATCAGTGAGTCGTACGAGCGGAGGGATGAGCAGTACTTC
TRBJ2-5 TRBD1 - TRBV19 CASRGQGPETQYF TGTGCCAGCCGCGGACAGGGCCCCGAGACCCAGTACTTC
TRBJ1-2 TRBD1 - TRBV29-1 CSVEDRGGVNGYTF TGCAGCGTTGAGGACAGGGGAGGAGTGAATGGCTACACCTTC
TRBJ1-4 - - TRBV6-5 CASSYGEKLFF TGTGCCAGCAGTTATGGCGAAAAACTGTTTTTT
TRBJ1-3 - once TRBV13 CASRELGNTIYF TGTGCCAGCAGGGAGTTAGGAAACACCATATATTTT
TRBJ2-1 TRBD2 - TRBV7-2 CASSFRTSGRTIYNEQFF TGTGCCAGCAGCTTTAGGACTAGCGGGAGGACCATCTACAATGAGCAGTTCTTC
TRBJ2-7 TRBD2 once TRBV5-1 CASSLGAGGPGEQYF TGCGCCAGCAGCTTGGGAGCGGGAGGGCCGGGGGAGCAGTACTTC
TRBJ2-1 - - TRBV19 CASSLTGRSYNEQFF TGTGCCAGTAGCCTGACAGGCCGCTCCTACAATGAGCAGTTCTTC
TRBJ1-3 - - TRBV9 CASSVSNRLSGNTIYF TGTGCCAGCAGCGTAAGCAACCGACTCTCTGGAAACACCATATATTTT
TRBJ1-2 TRBD1 - TRBV19 CASSTLWGQSDYGYTF TGTGCCAGTAGTACTCTCTGGGGACAGTCAGACTATGGCTACACCTTC
TRBJ2-1 TRBD2 - TRBV9 CASSVGTSGMFEQFF TGTGCCAGCAGCGTAGGGACTAGCGGGATGTTTGAGCAGTTCTTC
TRBJ2-1 - - TRBV4-3 CASSQEPRSTYNEQFF TGCGCCAGCAGCCAAGAACCTAGGTCCACCTACAATGAGCAGTTCTTC
TRBJ1-5 - - TRBV30 CAWTRGEGRPQHF TGTGCCTGGACCAGGGGCGAAGGTCGGCCCCAGCATTTT
TRBJ1-4 TRBD1 - TRBV6-5 CASNRGIEKLFF TGTGCCAGCAACAGGGGTATTGAAAAACTGTTTTTT
TRBJ2-2 - - TRBV10-2 CASSEPRLRAGELFF TGCGCCAGCAGTGAACCGCGACTGCGGGCCGGGGAGCTGTTTTTT
TRBJ1-5 - few TRBV28 CASTPIAGIGDQPQHF TGTGCCAGCACCCCCATCGCGGGAATTGGGGATCAGCCCCAGCATTTT
TRBJ2-1 - - TRBV6-4 CAHLEHNEQFF TGTGCCCACCTGGAGCACAATGAGCAGTTCTTC
TRBJ1-1 TRBD1 - TRBV7-8 CASSPRTGMNTEAFF TGTGCCAGCAGCCCCCGGACAGGGATGAACACTGAAGCTTTCTTT
TRBJ2-1 TRBD2 - TRBV27 CASRRGSGRAGPYNEQFF TGTGCCAGCAGGAGGGGGAGCGGGAGGGCCGGGCCCTACAATGAGCAGTTCTTC
TRBJ2-1 - - TRBV1 CTSSQPHGKTISYNEQFF TGCACCAGCAGCCAACCTCACGGGAAAACCATCTCCTACAATGAGCAGTTCTTC
TRBJ1-5 - - TRBV7-2 CASSSWGPTNNQPQHF TGTGCCAGCAGCTCCTGGGGGCCGACCAACAATCAGCCCCAGCATTTT
TRBJ1-1 - - TRBV7-3 CASSLGASNTEAFF TGTGCCAGCAGCTTAGGGGCGTCGAACACTGAAGCTTTCTTT
TRBJ2-1 TRBD1 - TRBV18 CASSVGTGGPDEQFF TGTGCCAGCTCGGTCGGGACAGGGGGCCCGGATGAGCAGTTCTTC
TRBJ2-7 - - TRBV11-3 CASSLGGDRRLYEQYF TGTGCCAGCAGCTTAGGGGGGGACAGACGGCTCTACGAGCAGTACTTC
TRBJ1-5 TRBD1 - TRBV18 CASRSDRDGQPQHF TGTGCCAGCCGATCCGACAGGGACGGACAGCCCCAGCATTTT
TRBJ1-1 TRBD1 - TRBV27 CASSITGANTEAFF TGTGCCAGCAGTATCACAGGGGCGAACACTGAAGCTTTCTTT
TRBJ1-4 - - TRBV5-1 CASSTGATENEKLFF TGCGCCAGCAGCACAGGAGCGACAGAAAATGAAAAACTGTTTTTT
TRBJ2-7 TRBD1 - TRBV11-2 CASSKGQGSYEQYF TGTGCCAGCAGCAAGGGACAGGGTTCCTACGAGCAGTACTTC
TRBJ2-7 - - TRBV25-1 CASSEVGYREQYF TGTGCCAGCAGTGAAGTAGGGTACAGGGAGCAGTACTTC
TRBJ2-7 - - TRBV7-9 CASSSLSDTESYEQYF TGTGCCAGCAGCTCCTTATCGGACACAGAGTCCTACGAGCAGTACTTC
TRBJ1-5 - - TRBV24-1 CATSDTGLGQPQHF TGTGCCACCAGTGATACAGGGCTCGGTCAGCCCCAGCATTTT
TRBJ2-7 TRBD1 - TRBV7-2 CASSSGQATVYEQYF TGTGCCAGCAGCTCGGGACAGGCCACTGTTTACGAGCAGTACTTC
TRBJ2-4 - once TRBV21-1 CASSPSRVGVF TGTGCCAGCAGTCCAAGTCGGGTAGGCGTCTTC
TRBJ1-5 - - TRBV6-5 CASSYSRDSVSTQHF TGTGCCAGCAGTTACTCCCGGGACTCCGTATCGACCCAGCATTTT
TRBJ1-1 TRBD1 - TRBV6-5 CASILTGALEAFF TGTGCCAGCATTTTAACAGGGGCGCTTGAAGCTTTCTTT
TRBJ1-5 - - TRBV18 CASSPNLNQPQHF TGTGCCAGCTCACCAAATCTCAATCAGCCCCAGCATTTT
TRBJ1-4 - - TRBV5-4 CASSDIEGATNEKLFF TGTGCCAGCAGCGACATCGAGGGGGCAACTAATGAAAAACTGTTTTTT
TRBJ2-1 - once TRBV30 CAWSRGYNEQFF TGTGCCTGGAGTCGCGGTTACAATGAGCAGTTCTTC
TRBJ1-3 TRBD1 - TRBV3-1/TRBV3-2 CASSPGQDRRHTIYF TGTGCCAGCAGCCCGGGACAGGATCGTCGGCACACCATATATTTT
TRBJ2-2 TRBD1 - TRBV18 CASSLLSYRGPNTGELFF TGTGCCAGCTCACTCTTGAGCTACAGGGGACCGAACACCGGGGAGCTGTTTTTT
TRBJ1-2 - - TRBV5-4 CASSLTTGFGYGYTF TGTGCCAGCAGCCTGACCACAGGGTTCGGCTATGGCTACACCTTC
TRBJ2-2 - - TRBV7-2 CASSYGTYGELFF TGTGCCAGCAGCTACGGGACATACGGGGAGCTGTTTTTT
TRBJ2-7 - - TRBV11-2 CASSPDHSSHYEQYF TGTGCCAGCAGCCCCGACCACAGCAGTCACTACGAGCAGTACTTC
TRBJ1-5 TRBD1 - TRBV6-5 CASSRGWDRGQPQHF TGTGCCAGCAGCCGGGGGTGGGACAGGGGACAGCCCCAGCATTTT
TRBJ1-2 - - TRBV9 CASSSIPGTNYGYTF TGTGCCAGCAGCTCCATACCCGGGACAAATTATGGCTACACCTTC